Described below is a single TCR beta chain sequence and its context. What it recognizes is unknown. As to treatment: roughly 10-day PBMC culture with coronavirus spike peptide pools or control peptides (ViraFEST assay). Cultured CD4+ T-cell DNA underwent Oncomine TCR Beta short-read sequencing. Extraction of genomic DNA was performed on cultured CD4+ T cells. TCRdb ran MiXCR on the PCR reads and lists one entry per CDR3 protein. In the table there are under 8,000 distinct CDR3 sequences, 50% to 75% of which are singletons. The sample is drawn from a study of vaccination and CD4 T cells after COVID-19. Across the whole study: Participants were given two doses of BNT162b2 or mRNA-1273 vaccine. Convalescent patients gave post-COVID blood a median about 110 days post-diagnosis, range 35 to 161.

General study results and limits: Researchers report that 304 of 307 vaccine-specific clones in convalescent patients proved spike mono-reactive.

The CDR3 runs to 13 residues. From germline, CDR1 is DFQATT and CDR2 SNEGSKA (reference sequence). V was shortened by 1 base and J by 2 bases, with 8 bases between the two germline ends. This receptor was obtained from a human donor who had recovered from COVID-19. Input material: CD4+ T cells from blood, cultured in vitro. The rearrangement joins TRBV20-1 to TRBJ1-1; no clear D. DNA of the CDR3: TGCAGTGCTAGAGTGGCAGACAACACTGAAGCTTTCTTT. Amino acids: CSARVADNTEAFF.